These T cell receptor beta chains were read from a single sample in a study of T cell responses to AZD1222 COVID-19 vaccine. The table came from immunoSEQ multiplex PCR; TCRdb's copy has only in-frame clones and leaves some out. The sample shows about 140,000 clones, around 93% of them seen only once. The sample consisted of peripheral blood, taken 28 days after the second AZD1222 dose. These receptors were obtained from an adult who received the AZD1222 COVID-19 vaccine. Each CDR3 is given without its conserved first and last residue.

J gene | V gene | CDR3 protein
TRBJ2-2 | TRBV4-2 | ASSQLIISGTFIGELF
TRBJ1-1 | TRBV30 | ACDLLGEAF
TRBJ2-2 | TRBV5-4 | ASSLAGASRELF
TRBJ1-4 | TRBV28 | ASSPTGRGEKLF
TRBJ1-6 | TRBV19 | ASTKGTGGSNSPLH
TRBJ2-5 | TRBV5-1 | ASRTGTSQETQY
TRBJ1-1 | TRBV28 | ASTEIRKNTEAF
TRBJ1-2 | TRBV4-1 | ASSQVSGGAGSGYT
TRBJ1-5 | TRBV28 | ASSLGTAVNQPQH
TRBJ2-7 | TRBV5-1 | ASSFTSGRDEQY
TRBJ2-1 | TRBV9 | ASSGTSGRAGGEQF
TRBJ2-1 | TRBV3-1/TRBV3-2 | ASSQGTAANRRF
TRBJ1-5 | TRBV27 | ASSLEGRYSNQPQH
TRBJ2-1 | TRBV27 | ASSLIQGLPNEQF
TRBJ2-7 | TRBV6-6 | ASSETGVHEQY
TRBJ2-7 | TRBV5-5 | ASSRRPQPPSYEQY
TRBJ2-7 | TRBV3-1/TRBV3-2 | ASSQGISTSEQY
TRBJ1-1 | TRBV18 | ASSPRAGTEAF
TRBJ1-5 | TRBV20-1 | SASKWDRNQPQH
TRBJ1-4 | TRBV7-9 | ASSLGTATNEKLF
TRBJ1-2 | TRBV5-4 | ASSFPQGVNYGYT
TRBJ1-4 | TRBV6-2/TRBV6-3 | ASSYRPADYEKLF
TRBJ1-6 | TRBV2 | ASSEGEGSPLH
TRBJ1-1 | TRBV12-3/TRBV12-4 | ASNPTHTEAF
TRBJ1-2 | TRBV3-1/TRBV3-2 | ASSQDTANYGYT
TRBJ2-1 | TRBV6-6 | ASTGAGGSHEQF
TRBJ1-1 | TRBV30 | AWSVTGMAF
TRBJ1-5 | TRBV27 | ASSSGQGNQPQH
TRBJ1-6 | TRBV5-6 | ASSLPGQGREPLH
TRBJ1-2 | TRBV30 | ACTQGYGYT
TRBJ1-2 | TRBV9 | ATFDRNYGYT
TRBJ2-1 | TRBV19 | ASSSLGLAILDEQF
TRBJ2-5 | TRBV11-2 | ASSLFLSLTGQETQY
TRBJ1-2 | TRBV5-1 | ASSPTDRANYGYT
TRBJ2-2 | TRBV14 | ASSRGPGIGGGELF
TRBJ2-3 | TRBV7-2 | ASSLVGDSTTDTQY
TRBJ2-7 | TRBV4-1 | ASSQDPGTGEY
TRBJ2-7 | TRBV29-1 | SVEGLAGSEQY
TRBJ2-2 | TRBV4-1 | ASSPGPAITGELF
TRBJ2-7 | TRBV6-1 | ASSEPGLSYEQY
TRBJ1-2 | TRBV6-5 | ASPTGGTGGYT
TRBJ1-5 | TRBV7-2 | ASSLRRVNQPQH